The text below deals with one T cell receptor (beta chain). Its antigen remains unidentified. This sample stems from a study of shared clonotypes between healthy human individuals. The study, taken as a whole, reports: Researchers found naive subsets generally carried larger estimated richness than memory subsets.

Germline assignment: CDR1 SNHLY and CDR2 FYNNEI. The V gene end was trimmed by 8 bases and the J gene end by 0 bases; junction bases not matched to a gene: 6. This CDR3 is 15 amino acids long. An assay was performed, and its level was deep. Clones were read by immunoSEQ multiplex PCR, and TCRdb kept only the in-frame ones, dropping some. The table has approximately 330,000 clones, 73% seen once. This receptor was obtained from a man aged 25 to 45 in good health. The rearrangement links TRBV2 to TRBJ2-4; 8 bases align to TRBD1. What was sequenced was memory CD4+ T cells sorted from blood. The subset here: CD45RA-negative fraction. This chain's CDR3 is CASDGQGLAKNIQYF. CDR3 bases: TGTGCCAGCGATGGACAGGGACTAGCCAAAAACATTCAGTACTTC.